What follows are 21 T cell receptor beta chains derived from one specimen sequenced in a study of a mutant IDH1 vaccine in newly diagnosed glioma. Assay used: immunoSEQ multiplex PCR; TCRdb lists only in-frame clones, some missing. The sample includes about 94,000 clones, roughly 91% of them seen just once. Indicated time point: week 47, end of study. Every vaccination contained 300 ug of the mutant IDH1 20-mer peptide and was paired with topical imiquimod. No antigen has been assigned to these receptors. Specimen: PBMCs, collected from a glioma patient whose treatment included an IDH1 peptide vaccine. These TCRs come from a woman in her forties or fifties with glioma.

The chain couples TRBV5-8 to TRBJ2-1; D possibly corresponds to TRBD2 (6 bases). The CDR3 loop spans 14 amino acids. Germline V gives CDR1 SGHTS, CDR2 YDEGEE. V shed 4 bases and J shed 4 bases, with 12 bases lying between them. The CDR3 is CASSIRGTYNEQFF. DNA of the CDR3: TGTGCCAGCAGCATACGCGGGACTTACAATGAGCAGTTCTTC.

This chain connects TRBV7-9 to TRBJ2-5, with 7 bases that match TRBD2. Germline lookup yields CDR1 SEHNR and CDR2 FQNEAQ (reference sequence). This CDR3 comprises 18 residues. V lost 4 bases, J lost 2 bases, and 16 bases stayed unmatched. The CDR3, as DNA: TGTGCCAGCAGCTCCCCGGCGTTAGGCGGGAGCTCGCAAGAGACCCAGTACTTC. It is translated as CASSSPALGGSSQETQYF.

The V gene is TRBV28, the J gene TRBJ2-1, with D possibly TRBD2 on 6 matching bases. This CDR3 comprises 15 residues. V dropped 6 bases and J dropped 0 bases, with 12 bases sitting between them. Germline lookup yields CDR1 MDHEN and CDR2 SYDVKM. CDR3 DNA: TGTGCCAGCAGCTTAGGAGGGAACTCCTACAATGAGCAGTTCTTC. It encodes CASSLGGNSYNEQFF.

This chain links TRBV2 with TRBJ2-7, with 10 bases that match TRBD1. CDR1 and CDR2 (germline): SNHLY, FYNNEI. V shed 8 bases and J 1 base; nucleotides not matched to a gene: 11. The CDR3 contains 16 residues. The CDR3 protein is CASLSRGTGASYEQYF. Here the CDR3 DNA reads TGTGCCAGCTTAAGTCGGGGGACAGGGGCTTCCTACGAGCAGTACTTC.

The V call is TRBV6-1, the J call TRBJ2-1; D might be TRBD1 (5 bases). Between the trimmed V and J ends, which lost 7 bases and 1 base, there was a span of 14 bases. This CDR3 is 15 amino acids long. Germline V lookup: CDR1 MNHNS, CDR2 SASEGT. CDR3 sequence reads: CASTLTANSYNEQFF. The CDR3 DNA reads as TGTGCCAGCACCTTGACAGCAAATTCCTACAATGAGCAGTTCTTC.

The rearrangement links TRBV5-1 to TRBJ2-3; D may be TRBD1 (5 bases). Looked up from germline, CDR1 is SGHRS and CDR2 is YFSETQ. V lost 2 bases to trimming and J lost 8 bases, with 15 bases between them. This CDR3 has 14 amino acids. The CDR3 sequence: CASSFGLEQATQYF. For the CDR3, the DNA is TGCGCCAGCAGCTTCGGTCTAGAACAGGCTACGCAGTATTTT.

The V and J genes are TRBV10-2 and TRBJ2-1; maybe TRBD2 (6 bases). V was pared by 5 bases and J by 7 bases, with 21 bases between. CDR3 length: 16 amino acids. Germline CDR1 reads WSHSY; CDR2 reads SAAADI. CDR3 residues: CASSNAQWDSGNEQFF. The CDR3 coding sequence is TGCGCCAGCAGTAATGCCCAGTGGGACTCGGGGAATGAGCAGTTCTTC.

This rearrangement joins TRBV6-1 to TRBJ2-3; TRBD2 agrees at 7 bases. The ends lost 2 bases at V and 5 bases at J; junction bases unmatched: 7. This CDR3 contains 15 residues. CDR1 is MNHNS, CDR2 SASEGT, per germline. CDR3 region: CASSEWGRGEDTQYF. In nucleotides, the CDR3 is TGTGCCAGCAGTGAATGGGGACGGGGGGAAGATACGCAGTATTTT.

The V gene is TRBV10-3, the J gene TRBJ1-5; 7 bases match TRBD1. Trimming took 5 bases from V and 7 from J; bases not matched to a gene: 5. The CDR3 spans 13 residues. Germline lookup yields CDR1 ENHRY and CDR2 SYGVKD. The CDR3: CAISPTGDQPQHF. In DNA, the CDR3 is TGTGCCATCAGTCCTACAGGGGACCAGCCCCAGCATTTT.

This clone was counted ten times or more. V and J are TRBV19 and TRBJ1-2; tentatively, D is TRBD1 (5 bases). V gave up 1 base and J gave up 8 bases, with 14 bases separating them. Germline CDR1 LNHDA, CDR2 SQIVND (reference sequence). CDR3 size: 14 residues. The CDR3 here is CASSIAAGSYGYTF. The CDR3 nucleotides are TGTGCCAGTAGTATAGCAGCAGGGAGCTACGGCTACACCTTC.

The chain has TRBV4-1 and TRBJ1-2; D is uncertain. From germline, CDR1 is MGHRA and CDR2 YSYEKL. V lost 1 base, J lost 7 bases, and 10 bases lay in between. The CDR3 is made up of 13 amino acids. The CDR3 DNA reads as TGCGCCAGCAGCCAAGCAGTGGCGCGTGGCTACACCTTC. This sequence encodes CASSQAVARGYTF.

CDR3 DNA: TGTGCCAGCAGCCCCAGCGGGAGTTTGTACGAGCAGTACTTC. Translating gives CASSPSGSLYEQYF. This sequence joins TRBV27 and TRBJ2-7, with TRBD2 matching 8 bases. Germline values: CDR1 MNHEY, CDR2 SMNVEV (reference sequence). This CDR3 has 14 amino acids. J lost 4 bases, V lost 6 bases, and 8 bases had no gene match.

The chain couples TRBV4-1 to TRBJ2-3; D is uncertain. CDR3 size: 15 residues. Per germline, CDR1 MGHRA and CDR2 YSYEKL. Trimming stripped 0 bases from V and 6 bases from J, with 13 bases between. CDR3 residues: CASSQERTPLDTQYF. DNA for the CDR3: TGCGCCAGCAGCCAAGAACGGACCCCCCTTGATACGCAGTATTTT.

The chain recombines TRBV7-2 with TRBJ1-2, with TRBD1 as a possible D gene (6 bases). The CDR3 runs to 17 residues. The germline V and J ends were trimmed by 1 base and 14 bases, with 29 bases remaining between them. Looked up from germline, CDR1 is SGHTA and CDR2 is FQGNSA. CDR3 sequence: CASSLDFRGGSSYGTTF. The DNA of the CDR3 is TGTGCCAGCAGCTTAGATTTCAGGGGTGGCTCTAGCTATGGCACTACCTTC.

The chain uses TRBV7-9 and TRBJ2-7, with unresolved D. The CDR3 has 15 residues. V shed 5 bases and J shed 6 bases, with 20 bases lying between them. Germline V gene data show CDR1 as SEHNR and CDR2 as FQNEAQ (reference sequence). The CDR3 DNA reads as TGTGCCAGCAGCCCCCAGGTAGGTGGCTTCGGCGAGCAGTACTTC. Residues: CASSPQVGGFGEQYF.

The chain carries TRBV25-1 and TRBJ2-4; the match to TRBD1 covers 7 bases. Germline V gives CDR1 MGHDK, CDR2 SYGVNS. This CDR3 contains 12 residues. Trimming at V came to 6 bases and at J to 5 bases, leaving 1 base not matched to a gene. The CDR3 DNA follows: TGTGCCAGCAGCCAGGGGGAAAACATTCAGTACTTC. Residues: CASSQGENIQYF.

The chain employs TRBV28 and TRBJ2-1; 8 bases line up with TRBD1. The junction had 5 bases not matched to a gene; V was cut back by 11 bases and J by 5 bases. Per the germline V gene, CDR1 is MDHEN and CDR2 is SYDVKM. The CDR3 is made up of 12 amino acids. The CDR3 loop reads CASGQGNNEQFF. As DNA, the CDR3 is TGTGCCTCTGGACAGGGCAACAATGAGCAGTTCTTC.

This clone has only one observation. J is TRBJ2-1 and V is TRBV7-9; the D is unclear. V was clipped by 3 bases and J by 8 bases, with 11 bases between them. There are 13 residues in the CDR3. Germline V gene sequence: CDR1 SEHNR, CDR2 FQNEAQ (reference sequence). Here the CDR3 DNA reads TGTGCCAGCAGCTTCAGGATTTTCGATGAGCAGTTCTTC. Its protein is CASSFRIFDEQFF.

The chain carries TRBV2 and TRBJ1-5, with no clear D. Germline V gives CDR1 SNHLY, CDR2 FYNNEI. Deletions cut 4 bases from V and 4 bases from J, with 8 bases between. CDR3 size: 13 residues. The CDR3 nucleotides read TGTGCCAGCAGTGGAAGAGGGAATCAGCCCCAGCATTTT. Translating gives CASSGRGNQPQHF.

This chain links TRBV30 with TRBJ2-5; 10 nucleotides align to TRBD1. After removal of 5 bases from V and 5 bases from J, the junction contained 5 bases not matched to a gene. This CDR3 spans 13 amino acids. Germline V gene sequence: CDR1 GTSNPN, CDR2 SVGIG (reference sequence). In DNA form, the CDR3 reads TGTGCCTGGGACAGGGGGCGCCGGGAGACCCAGTACTTC. Its translation is CAWDRGRRETQYF.

The V gene is TRBV19, the J gene TRBJ2-2, with D possibly being TRBD2 (6 bases). This CDR3 comprises 21 residues. Trimming pared 0 bases from V and 6 bases from J, leaving 29 bases between. Germline CDR1 and CDR2: LNHDA and SQIVND (reference sequence). The CDR3 DNA follows: TGTGCCAGTAGTATAGAATGGGGCGGGGTAGGCCGTCCTGCACGCCCCGGGGAGCTGTTTTTT. It specifies CASSIEWGGVGRPARPGELFF.